The rows below give T cell receptor beta chains drawn from one sample of a study of blood T cell repertoires in COVID-19. The protocol was immunoSEQ multiplex PCR, while the TCRdb copy is restricted to in-frame clones and leaves out a portion. The sample holds 210,000 or so clones; approximately 80% are singletons and the top ten take around 9%. The sequenced sample was PBMCs or T cells enriched from blood (not recorded which). These receptors all come from a woman between 45 and 65 years old with acute COVID-19. CDR3s include the opening cysteine and the closing phenylalanine or tryptophan. D genes are given only for firm matches. Clone size appears in some rows only: once, few, many, or a class for an expanded clone.

>.|TRBV28|.|TRBJ2-1
TGTGCCAGCAGTTTGGCGGGTAAGGGGGGGAGCTCCTACAATGAGCAGTTCTTC
CASSLAGKGGSSYNEQFF
>.|TRBV28|.|TRBJ1-6
TGTGCCAGCAGTTTACGAGCCAGACTCAATTCACCCCTCCACTTT
CASSLRARLNSPLHF
>.|TRBV7-3|.|TRBJ1-2
TGTGCCAGCACCCCAGGGTCCCAGGCTGGGTATGGCTACACCTTC
CASTPGSQAGYGYTF
>.|TRBV5-4|.|TRBJ2-3
TGTGCCAGCAGCTTGTTACTTACTAGCACAGATACGCAGTATTTT
CASSLLLTSTDTQYF
>.|TRBV24-1|.|TRBJ2-2
TGTGCCACCAGTGACCTACCCACCACCGGGGAGCTGTTTTTT
CATSDLPTTGELFF
>.|TRBV6-5|few|TRBJ1-1
TGTGCCAGCAGCCGAACTTTGAACACTGAAGCTTTCTTT
CASSRTLNTEAFF
>TRBD2|TRBV3-1/TRBV3-2|.|TRBJ2-4
TGTGCCAGCAGCCATCACAAGGGAGGGACCCTAGCCAAAAACATTCAGTACTTC
CASSHHKGGTLAKNIQYF
>TRBD2|TRBV5-1|.|TRBJ2-3
TGCGCCAGCAGCTTGGTCCTAGCGGGGGAATCAGATACGCAGTATTTT
CASSLVLAGESDTQYF
>.|TRBV28|.|TRBJ2-6
TGTGCCAGCCACCCATTCGTGGGCACTGGGGCCAACGTCCTGACTTTC
CASHPFVGTGANVLTF
>TRBD2|TRBV24-1|.|TRBJ2-5
TGTGCCACCAGTGAATCTCTGACTAGCAAAGAGACCCAGTACTTC
CATSESLTSKETQYF
>TRBD1|TRBV6-7|few|TRBJ1-6
TGTGCCACTACCCTAGTAGGGGGCAGGGAGAAAACTGCCTATAATTCACCCCTCCACTTT
CATTLVGGREKTAYNSPLHF
>.|TRBV6-5|.|TRBJ1-3
TGTGCCTGGACTCGGAACCGCTTCTCTGGAAACACCATATATTTT
CAWTRNRFSGNTIYF
>TRBD1|TRBV7-2|.|TRBJ1-4
TGTGCCAGCAGCTTAGTTGGACAGGGGGCTTTGGCTAATGAAAAACTGTTTTTT
CASSLVGQGALANEKLFF
>TRBD2|TRBV7-2|.|TRBJ2-1
TGTGCCAGCAGCTTAGTCCTAGCGGGTGGTGATGAGCAGTTCTTC
CASSLVLAGGDEQFF
>.|TRBV28|.|TRBJ2-7
TGTGCCAGCAACCCCCGCCCAGGACTTTACGAGCAGTACTTC
CASNPRPGLYEQYF
>TRBD1|TRBV6-5|.|TRBJ2-7
TGTGCCAGCAGTAACCGGGACAGGGGCACGTACGAGCAGTACTTC
CASSNRDRGTYEQYF
>TRBD1|TRBV28|.|TRBJ1-2
TGTGCCAGCAGTACAGGGGGTATCGGCTATGGCTACACCTTC
CASSTGGIGYGYTF
>TRBD1|TRBV18|.|TRBJ1-1
TGTGCCAGCTCACAAACAGGGGGGAACACTGAAGCTTTCTTT
CASSQTGGNTEAFF
>.|TRBV7-8|.|TRBJ2-7
TGTGCCAGCAGCTTACTCGTTAGCGGCTCCTACGAGCAGTACTTC
CASSLLVSGSYEQYF
>.|TRBV28|few|TRBJ2-7
TGTGCCAGCAGATCAGACTCCTACGAGCAGTACTTC
CASRSDSYEQYF
>.|TRBV4-2|few|TRBJ2-4
TGTGCCAGCAGCCCCTCAGTTCCTGTTTCGGGGAAGGGAAACATTCAGTACTTC
CASSPSVPVSGKGNIQYF
>.|TRBV3-1/TRBV3-2|.|TRBJ1-3
TGTGCCAGCAGCCAAAGCACAGCTAGAAACACCATATATTTT
CASSQSTARNTIYF
>.|TRBV7-2|.|TRBJ1-1
TGTGCCAGCAGCTTATTTGAGGAGACTGAAGCTTTCTTT
CASSLFEETEAFF
>TRBD1|TRBV24-1|.|TRBJ1-2
TGTGCCACCAGTGATCGAGGGACAGGGGATGGCTACACCTTC
CATSDRGTGDGYTF
>.|TRBV7-2|.|TRBJ1-4
TGTGCCAGCAGCTTTGGGGGGGGGACTAATGAAAAACTGTTTTTT
CASSFGGGTNEKLFF
>.|TRBV27|.|TRBJ2-1
TGTGCCAGCAGTTTATTACAGGGAGATGAGCAGTTCTTC
CASSLLQGDEQFF
>.|TRBV27|medium-sized|TRBJ1-1
TGTGCCAGCAGCGTGGGGCGGATGAACACTGAAGCTTTCTTT
CASSVGRMNTEAFF
>.|TRBV24-1|once|TRBJ2-2
TGTGCCACCAGTGATCAACGGACAGCGAACACCGGGGAGCTGTTTTTT
CATSDQRTANTGELFF
>TRBD1|TRBV28|few|TRBJ1-2
TGTGCCAGCAGGCCGCCGGGACAGGCCCTCTATGGCTACACCTTC
CASRPPGQALYGYTF
>.|TRBV7-9|.|TRBJ1-2
TGTGCCAGCAGCAATCGACAGATCTATGGCTACACCTTC
CASSNRQIYGYTF